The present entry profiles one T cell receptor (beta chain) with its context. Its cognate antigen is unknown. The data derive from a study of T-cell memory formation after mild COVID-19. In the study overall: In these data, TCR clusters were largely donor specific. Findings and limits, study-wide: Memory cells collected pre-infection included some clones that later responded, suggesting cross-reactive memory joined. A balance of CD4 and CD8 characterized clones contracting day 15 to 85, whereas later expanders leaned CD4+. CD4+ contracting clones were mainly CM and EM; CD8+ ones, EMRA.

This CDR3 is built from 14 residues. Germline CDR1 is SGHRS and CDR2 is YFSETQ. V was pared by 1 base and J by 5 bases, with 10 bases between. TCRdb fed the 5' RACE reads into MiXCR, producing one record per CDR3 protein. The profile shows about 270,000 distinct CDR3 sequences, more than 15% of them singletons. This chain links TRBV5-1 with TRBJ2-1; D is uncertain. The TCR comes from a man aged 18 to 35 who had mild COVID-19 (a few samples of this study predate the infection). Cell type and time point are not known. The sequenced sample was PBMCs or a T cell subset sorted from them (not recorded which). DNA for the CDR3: TGCGCCAGCAGCTTGACAGCCGCGAACAATGAGCAGTTCTTC. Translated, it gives CASSLTAANNEQFF.